This T cell receptor (beta chain) was found in a study of cytomegalovirus exposure and HLA in healthy donors. The CDR3 length is 14 residues. The germline V and J ends were trimmed by 4 bases and 1 base, with 6 bases remaining between them. CDR1 is SGDLS, CDR2 YYNGEE, per germline. The PCR used 60 Vbeta and 13 Jbeta primers. The repertoire was sequenced with immunoSEQ multiplex PCR; TCRdb's copy has only in-frame clones and lacks some. The sample contains under 200,000 clones, roughly 80% of which appear only once. This clone was seen only a few times. This clonotype was sampled from a man between 18 and 35 years old in good health and CMV-seronegative. The sequenced sample was PBMCs. This rearrangement joins TRBV9 to TRBJ1-6; D uncertain. The CDR3 DNA sequence: TGTGCCAGCAGCTTCGGTTCCTATAATTCACCCCTCCACTTT. It is translated as CASSFGSYNSPLHF.